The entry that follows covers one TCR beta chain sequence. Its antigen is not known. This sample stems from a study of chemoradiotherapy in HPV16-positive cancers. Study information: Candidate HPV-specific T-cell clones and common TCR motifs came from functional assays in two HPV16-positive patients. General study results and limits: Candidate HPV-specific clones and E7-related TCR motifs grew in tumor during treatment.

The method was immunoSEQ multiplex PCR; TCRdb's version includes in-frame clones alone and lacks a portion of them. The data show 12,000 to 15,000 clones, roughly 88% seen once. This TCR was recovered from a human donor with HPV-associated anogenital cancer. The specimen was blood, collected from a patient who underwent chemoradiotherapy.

The CDR3: CASSEGQGADTQYF. The CDR3 DNA reads as TGTGCCAGCAGTGAAGGACAGGGGGCAGATACGCAGTATTTT. V and J are TRBV6-1 and TRBJ2-3; 9 bases align to TRBD1. This CDR3 is built from 14 residues. Germline CDR1 is MNHNS and CDR2 is SASEGT. The junction had 0 bases not matched to a gene; V was cut back by 1 base and J by 4 bases.